These 22 T cell receptor beta chains were sequenced from one sample in a study of T cells after yellow fever vaccination. One entry per CDR3 protein results from TCRdb running MiXCR on the 5' RACE reads. The sample has around 320,000 distinct CDR3 sequences, around 8.6% seen once. Material: CD4+ T cells sorted from PBMCs, obtained 5 days after the yellow fever booster vaccination. All receptors come from a man aged 18 to 29 who received the YFV17D yellow fever vaccine.

This clonotype was found a few times. The genes are TRBV6-6 and TRBJ1-1; 9 nucleotides align to TRBD1. Per germline, CDR1 MNHNY and CDR2 SVGAGI (reference sequence). Losses at the gene ends were 4 bases for V and 5 bases for J; bases not matched to a gene: 8. The CDR3 runs to 15 residues. The CDR3 nucleotides are TGTGCCAGCAGTTTTCCGACAGGGGGGACGACTGAAGCTTTCTTT. As protein: CASSFPTGGTTEAFF.

The CDR3 spells CASSLRDSLGNQPQHF. In DNA, the CDR3 is TGTGCCAGCAGCTTAAGGGACAGCCTGGGCAATCAGCCCCAGCATTTT. The V and J genes are TRBV7-2 and TRBJ1-5; 7 nucleotides match TRBD1. Germline loops: CDR1 SGHTA, CDR2 FQGNSA. The CDR3 consists of 16 residues. The ends lost 2 bases at V and 2 bases at J; junction bases unmatched: 6.

The chain combines TRBV20-1 with TRBJ1-2; 7 bases line up with TRBD1. Germline V gene sequence: CDR1 DFQATT, CDR2 SNEGSKA (reference sequence). There are 14 residues in the CDR3. V lost 6 bases to trimming and J lost 2 bases; unmatched junction nucleotides: 9. CDR3 in amino acids: CSASILQGNYGYTF. For the CDR3, the DNA is TGCAGTGCGAGCATCCTACAGGGGAACTATGGCTACACCTTC.

This chain uses TRBV2 with TRBJ2-5; no firm D call. Germline CDR1 SNHLY, CDR2 FYNNEI. The CDR3 spans 12 residues. Deletions cut 10 bases from V and 0 bases from J, with 9 bases between. CDR3 protein: CAMRTDQETQYF. The CDR3 nucleotides read TGTGCCATGCGGACCGACCAAGAGACCCAGTACTTC.

The V gene is TRBV7-2, the J gene TRBJ1-5, with D uncertain. Per the germline V gene, CDR1 is SGHTA and CDR2 is FQGNSA. Deletions cut 7 bases from V and 3 bases from J, with 10 bases between. The CDR3 runs to 13 residues. CDR3 in DNA: TGTGCCAGCATGAGCGGTCTCAATCAGCCCCAGCATTTT. Its protein is CASMSGLNQPQHF. Full variable domain (outside the CDR3, taken from reference TRBV7-2 and TRBJ1-5): GAGVSQSPSNKVTEKGKDVELRCDPISGHTALYWYRQSLGQGLEFLIYFQGNSAPDKSGLPSDRFSAERTGGSVSTLTIQRTQQEDSAVYLCASMSGLNQPQHFGDGTRLSIL.

This clonotype was observed a handful of times. The chain combines TRBV12-3 or TRBV12-4 with TRBJ1-2; 8 bases are a match to TRBD1. The CDR3 totals 15 residues. V trimming: 5 bases; J trimming: 0 bases; junction bases outside the gene matches: 5. In nucleotides, the CDR3 is TGTGCCAGCAGTCAACCGACAGGGGCTAACTATGGCTACACCTTC. Residues: CASSQPTGANYGYTF.

This chain links TRBV3-1 with TRBJ1-1; TRBD1 aligns across 9 bases. CDR1 LGHDT and CDR2 YNNKEL come from the germline V gene (reference sequence). The CDR3 consists of 15 residues. V shed 3 bases, J shed 4 bases, and the junction held 6 bases outside the gene matches. The CDR3 sequence: CASSHPGTGTTEAFF. As DNA, the CDR3 is TGTGCCAGCAGCCACCCCGGGACAGGGACCACTGAAGCTTTCTTT.

This chain connects TRBV12-3 or TRBV12-4 to TRBJ2-1; TRBD2 matches 9 bases. The CDR3 spans 14 residues. V lost 8 bases, J lost 9 bases, and 11 bases stayed unmatched. The CDR3 DNA reads TGTGCCAGCCGCGGGGCGGGGGGGCCCACTGAGCAGTTCTTC. Translation: CASRGAGGPTEQFF.

This clonotype was observed a few times. This chain links TRBV2 with TRBJ1-1; 8 nucleotides align to TRBD1. CDR1 SNHLY and CDR2 FYNNEI come from the germline V gene. The CDR3 loop spans 13 amino acids. V was clipped by 7 bases and J by 4 bases; unmatched bases: 5. CDR3 sequence reads: CASTWTGITEAFF. For the CDR3, the DNA is TGTGCCAGCACGTGGACAGGGATCACTGAAGCTTTCTTT.

The chain links TRBV7-3 to TRBJ1-4; perhaps TRBD1 as D (6 bases). This CDR3 spans 15 amino acids. Germline assignment: CDR1 SGHTA and CDR2 FQGTGA. The V and J ends lost 5 bases and 7 bases respectively, with 17 bases between them. The CDR3 nucleotides are TGTGCCAGCAGCCCCAGGGGAGGCGGTATTGAAAAACTGTTTTTT. This gives the protein CASSPRGGGIEKLFF.

This chain uses TRBV7-9 with TRBJ2-5, with a possible D match to TRBD1 (7 bases). Germline assignment: CDR1 SEHNR and CDR2 FQNEAQ (reference sequence). The CDR3 covers 21 residues. Trimming stripped 3 bases from V and 4 bases from J, with 33 bases between. CDR3 nucleotides: TGTGCCAGCAGCTTTTTTAGACTGCGAGGGGGCGCGGGACACAGGGGAGAGACCCAGTACTTC. The encoded protein is CASSFFRLRGGAGHRGETQYF. Supplemented by reference TRBV7-9 and TRBJ2-5, the full variable domain reads DTGVSQNPRHKITKRGQNVTFRCDPISEHNRLYWYRQTLGQGPEFLTYFQNEAQLEKSRLLSDRFSAERPKGSFSTLEIQRTEQGDSAMYLCASSFFRLRGGAGHRGETQYFGPGTRLLVL.

This CDR3 is CASSLGLASNQPQHF. CDR3 coding DNA: TGCGCCAGCAGCTTGGGACTGGCAAGCAATCAGCCCCAGCATTTT. V is TRBV5-1 and J is TRBJ1-5, with no clear D. The germline V gene encodes CDR1 SGHRS and CDR2 YFSETQ. This CDR3 has 15 amino acids. The V gene lost 0 bases and the J gene lost 1 base, with 8 bases spanning the gap.

This clonotype was seen a handful of times. The genes are TRBV6-1 and TRBJ1-4; D is undetermined. Trimming pared 5 bases from V and 1 base from J, leaving 11 bases between. The CDR3 spans 15 residues. Germline V gene sequence: CDR1 MNHNS, CDR2 SASEGT. In DNA, the CDR3 is TGTGCCAGCAGTCTTCAGATCGGAACTAATGAAAAACTGTTTTTT. This gives the protein CASSLQIGTNEKLFF.

Many counts were recorded for this clonotype. V usage is TRBV5-5 and J usage is TRBJ2-7; 8 positions match TRBD2. The V segment lost 2 bases and the J segment 1 base; nucleotides outside the gene matches: 2. This CDR3 spans 14 amino acids. The germline gives CDR1 SGHKS, CDR2 YYEKEE (reference sequence). In DNA, the CDR3 is TGTGCCAGCAGCTTTAGCGGGGCATCCTACGAGCAGTACTTC. It encodes CASSFSGASYEQYF.

The J gene is TRBJ1-2, the V gene TRBV6-6; D gene unclear. The germline V and J ends were trimmed by 0 bases and 1 base, with 12 bases remaining between them. CDR1 and CDR2 from the germline V gene are MNHNY and SVGAGI (reference sequence). This CDR3 spans 16 amino acids. Here the CDR3 DNA reads TGTGCCAGCAGTTACTCGACCGATGGTGTTAACTATGGCTACACCTTC. Its protein product is CASSYSTDGVNYGYTF.

This clonotype was seen a handful of times. J is TRBJ2-3 and V is TRBV7-3; D not certain. CDR1 and CDR2 from the germline V gene are SGHTA and FQGTGA. V lost 3 bases, J lost 0 bases, and 13 bases lay in between. CDR3 length: 16 amino acids. The CDR3 DNA sequence: TGTGCCAGCAGCTTGACGTCCAGAACTAGCACAGATACGCAGTATTTT. Protein sequence: CASSLTSRTSTDTQYF.

Only a few counts were recorded for this clonotype. J is TRBJ1-5 and V is TRBV2; TRBD1 might be the D (5 bases). Trimming left V 7 bases short and J 2 bases short, with 12 bases between. CDR1 and CDR2 from the germline V gene are SNHLY and FYNNEI. The CDR3 loop spans 14 amino acids. CDR3 protein: CASTPGRGNQPQHF. The CDR3 DNA is TGTGCCAGCACCCCGGGGCGGGGCAATCAGCCCCAGCATTTT.

This clonotype was recorded many times. V is TRBV5-1 and J is TRBJ2-1; 12 bases fit TRBD2. Germline lookup yields CDR1 SGHRS and CDR2 YFSETQ. This CDR3 is 16 amino acids long. The ends lost 3 bases at V and 6 bases at J; junction bases unmatched: 7. As DNA, the CDR3 is TGCGCCAGCAGCTCCCCCGGGACTAGCGGGTTCAATGAGCAGTTCTTC. It specifies CASSSPGTSGFNEQFF.

This sequence joins TRBV20-1 and TRBJ2-3; D is possibly TRBD2 (5 bases). The CDR3 loop spans 14 amino acids. Per germline, CDR1 DFQATT and CDR2 SNEGSKA (reference sequence). V was cut by 6 bases and J by 4 bases, with 17 bases left in between. The CDR3 bases are TGCAGTGCCCCTAGAGCGGCTGGCCCAGATACGCAGTATTTT. Translation gives CSAPRAAGPDTQYF.

This clonotype was detected once. Written as DNA, the CDR3 is TGTGCCAGCAGCCCATCCTACTGGACAGCCCATCAGCCCCAGCATTTT. Encoded protein: CASSPSYWTAHQPQHF. V usage is TRBV7-2 and J usage is TRBJ1-5, with D perhaps TRBD1 (6 bases). V was clipped by 5 bases and J by 5 bases, with 19 bases between them. This CDR3 is 16 amino acids long. The germline V gene encodes CDR1 SGHTA and CDR2 FQGNSA. Full variable domain (missing parts from reference TRBV7-2 and TRBJ1-5): GAGVSQSPSNKVTEKGKDVELRCDPISGHTALYWYRQSLGQGLEFLIYFQGNSAPDKSGLPSDRFSAERTGGSVSTLTIQRTQQEDSAVYLCASSPSYWTAHQPQHFGDGTRLSIL.

This clonotype was recorded at least ten times. The V gene is TRBV29-1, the J gene TRBJ2-5; D is possibly TRBD1 or TRBD2 (5 bases each). The CDR3 has 13 amino acids. CDR1 is SQVTM and CDR2 is ANQGSEA in the germline V gene. Trimming cost V 3 bases and J 2 bases, with 10 bases left between them. The CDR3 region is CSVERGRQETQYF. The CDR3 DNA reads as TGCAGCGTTGAGAGGGGACGACAAGAGACCCAGTACTTC.

This clonotype was recorded a few times. This sequence joins TRBV7-9 and TRBJ1-3, with no clear D. This CDR3 region has 15 residues. CDR1 SEHNR and CDR2 FQNEAQ come from the germline V gene (reference sequence). The germline V and J ends were trimmed by 1 base and 0 bases, with 7 bases remaining between them. CDR3 protein: CASSLGDYSGNTIYF. The CDR3 DNA is TGTGCCAGCAGCTTAGGAGACTACTCTGGAAACACCATATATTTT.